This T cell receptor (beta chain) was sequenced in a study of T cell responses to AZD1222 COVID-19 vaccine. Whole-study results and caveats: White British people made up most donors, females outnumbered males, and clonal diversity was possibly underestimated.

Repertoires were generated with immunoSEQ multiplex PCR, while TCRdb's copy carries only in-frame clones and drops some. The sample has about 100,000 clones; roughly 91% are singletons. To note about this clone: Its specificity is unknown.

This CDR3 is built from 13 residues. Germline lookup yields CDR1 GTSNPN and CDR2 SVGIG (reference sequence). Trimming stripped 0 bases from V and 11 bases from J, with 17 bases between. Sequencing was performed on peripheral blood, taken on day 0 of AZD1222 vaccination. The chain recombines TRBV30 with TRBJ2-7; TRBD2 might be the D (6 bases). This TCR was recovered from an adult in good health. The DNA of the CDR3 is TGTGCCTGGAGTGTACCAGCGGGTTCCTTGGAGTACTTC. It yields the protein CAWSVPAGSLEYF.